Each of the 3 T cell receptor beta chains below was sequenced from the same sample in a study of T cell repertoires in cytomegalovirus infection. TCRdb reprocessed the reads with MiXCR, giving one entry per CDR3 protein. The sample comprises hundreds of thousands of distinct CDR3 sequences, 20% to 25% of which are singletons, and 8% rests with the top ten. The sample was CD8+ T cells from PBMCs. These receptors were taken from a human donor in good health (CMV status not recorded). Some clones in this sample may be carry-over from other donors' samples.

This clonotype has a count of ten or more. The chain combines TRBV7-9 with TRBJ1-3, with no clear D. Germline-derived CDR1 and CDR2 are SEHNR and FQNEAQ (reference sequence). Trimming took 4 bases from V and 1 from J, leaving 8 bases between them. The CDR3 sequence is 14 residues long. Here the CDR3 DNA reads TGTGCCAGCAGCTCCACTTTTTCTGGAAACACCATATATTTT. Translating it yields CASSSTFSGNTIYF.

This clonotype was counted at least ten times. This chain links TRBV7-8 with TRBJ2-1, with D perhaps TRBD1 (6 bases). The CDR3 has 15 residues. Between the trimmed V and J ends, which lost 6 bases and 4 bases, there was a span of 16 bases. From germline, CDR1 is SGHVS and CDR2 FQNEAQ. The CDR3 is CASRFEQGVYNEQFF. CDR3 nucleotides: TGTGCCAGCAGGTTCGAACAGGGTGTTTACAATGAGCAGTTCTTC.

This clonotype was counted many times. The chain recombines TRBV7-9 with TRBJ2-1; D possibly uses TRBD1 or TRBD2 (5 bases each). Between the trimmed V and J ends, which lost 1 base and 6 bases, there was a span of 22 bases. This CDR3 has 18 amino acids. The germline V gene has CDR1 SEHNR and CDR2 FQNEAQ (reference sequence). The CDR3 sequence: CASSLGATVEGSINEQFF. CDR3 nucleotide sequence: TGTGCCAGCAGCTTAGGGGCGACTGTAGAGGGGTCAATCAATGAGCAGTTCTTC.